This paragraph reports one T cell receptor beta chain. Both 60 Vbeta primers and 13 Jbeta primers went into the PCR. Per the original data handling: Tens of millions of unique TCR beta chains, some 9.9 million of them shared, were counted by a later analysis. This table comes from immunoSEQ multiplex PCR, and its TCRdb copy is limited to in-frame clones, with some not included. D and trimming were read from the DNA, whereas the V and J calls and clone size are those reported in that table. The data show 150,000 to 200,000 clones, less than 90% seen once. The CDR3 loop spans 17 amino acids. The germline V gene encodes CDR1 SGHTA and CDR2 FQGTGA. With 1 base clipped from V and 3 bases from J, the junction kept 3 bases outside the gene matches. This sample was taken from a study of cytomegalovirus exposure and HLA in healthy donors.

The chain links TRBV7-3 to TRBJ2-3; 14 nucleotides align to TRBD2. The receptor comes from a man aged 50-59 years in good health and CMV-seropositive. Sequenced sample: PBMCs. The CDR3 sequence is CASSLKTSGGATDTQYF. The CDR3, as DNA: TGTGCCAGCAGCTTAAAGACTAGCGGGGGGGCAACAGATACGCAGTATTTT.